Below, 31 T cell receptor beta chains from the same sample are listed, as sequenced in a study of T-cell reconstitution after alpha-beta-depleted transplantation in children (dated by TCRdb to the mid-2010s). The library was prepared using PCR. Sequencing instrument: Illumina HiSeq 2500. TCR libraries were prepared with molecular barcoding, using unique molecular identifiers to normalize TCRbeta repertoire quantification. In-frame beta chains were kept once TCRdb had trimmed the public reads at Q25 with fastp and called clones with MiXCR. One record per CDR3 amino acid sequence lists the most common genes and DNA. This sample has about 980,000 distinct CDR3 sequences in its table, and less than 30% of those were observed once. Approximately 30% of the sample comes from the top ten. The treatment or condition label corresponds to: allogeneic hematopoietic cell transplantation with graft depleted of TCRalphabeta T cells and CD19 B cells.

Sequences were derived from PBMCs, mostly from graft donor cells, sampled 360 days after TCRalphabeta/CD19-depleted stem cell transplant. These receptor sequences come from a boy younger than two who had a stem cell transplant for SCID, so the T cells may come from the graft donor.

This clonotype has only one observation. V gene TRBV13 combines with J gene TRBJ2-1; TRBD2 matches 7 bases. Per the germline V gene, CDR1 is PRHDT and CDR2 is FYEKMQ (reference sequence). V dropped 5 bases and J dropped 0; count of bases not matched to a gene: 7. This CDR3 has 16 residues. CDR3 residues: CASSPGGRFSYNEQFF. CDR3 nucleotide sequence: TGTGCCAGCAGCCCGGGGGGACGTTTCTCCTACAATGAGCAGTTCTTC.

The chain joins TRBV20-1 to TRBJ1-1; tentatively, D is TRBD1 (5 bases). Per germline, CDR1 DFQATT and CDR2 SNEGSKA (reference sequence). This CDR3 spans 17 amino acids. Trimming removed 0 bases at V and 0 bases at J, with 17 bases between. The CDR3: CSARDAGQGVLNTEAFF. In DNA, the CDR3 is TGCAGTGCTAGAGATGCGGGGCAGGGTGTTTTGAACACTGAAGCTTTCTTT.

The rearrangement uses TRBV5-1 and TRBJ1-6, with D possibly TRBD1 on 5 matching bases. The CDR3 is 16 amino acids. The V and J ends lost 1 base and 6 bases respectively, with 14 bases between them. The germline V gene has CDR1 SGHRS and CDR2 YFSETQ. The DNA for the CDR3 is TGCGCCAGCAGCTTGATCGGGGCCAGGGCTAATTCACCCCTCCACTTT. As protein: CASSLIGARANSPLHF. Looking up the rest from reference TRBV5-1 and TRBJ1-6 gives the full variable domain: KAGVTQTPRYLIKTRGQQVTLSCSPISGHRSVSWYQQTPGQGLQFLFEYFSETQRNKGNFPGRFSGRQFSNSRSEMNVSTLELGDSALYLCASSLIGARANSPLHFGNGTRLTVT.

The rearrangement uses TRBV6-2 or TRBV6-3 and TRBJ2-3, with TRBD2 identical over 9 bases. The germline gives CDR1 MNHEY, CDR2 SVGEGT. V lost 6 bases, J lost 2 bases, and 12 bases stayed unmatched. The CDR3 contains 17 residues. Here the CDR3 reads CASSLTRGTSFTDTQYF. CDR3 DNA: TGTGCCAGCAGCCTTACCCGCGGGACTAGCTTCACAGATACGCAGTATTTT.

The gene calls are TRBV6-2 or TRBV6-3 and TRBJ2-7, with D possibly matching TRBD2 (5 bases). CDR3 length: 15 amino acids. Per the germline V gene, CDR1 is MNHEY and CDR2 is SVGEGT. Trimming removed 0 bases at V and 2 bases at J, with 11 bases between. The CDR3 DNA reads TGTGCCAGCAGTTACTCGATCGGAGGCGCCTACGAGCAGTACTTC. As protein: CASSYSIGGAYEQYF.

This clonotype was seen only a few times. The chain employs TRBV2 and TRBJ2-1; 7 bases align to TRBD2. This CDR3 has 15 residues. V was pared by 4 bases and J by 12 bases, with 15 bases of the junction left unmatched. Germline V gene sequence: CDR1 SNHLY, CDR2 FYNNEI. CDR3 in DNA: TGTGCCAGCAGTGTTACCTCTAGCGGCGCCTTTTGGCAGTTCTTC. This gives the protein CASSVTSSGAFWQFF. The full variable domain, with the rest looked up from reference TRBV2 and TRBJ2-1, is EPEVTQTPSHQVTQMGQEVILRCVPISNHLYFYWYRQILGQKVEFLVSFYNNEISEKSEIFDDQFSVERPDGSNFTLKIRSTKLEDSAMYFCASSVTSSGAFWQFFGPGTRLTVL.

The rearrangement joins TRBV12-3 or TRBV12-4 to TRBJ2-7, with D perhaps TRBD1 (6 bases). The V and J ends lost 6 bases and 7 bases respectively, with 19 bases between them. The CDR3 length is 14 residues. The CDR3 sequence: CASRGTRAPGEQYF. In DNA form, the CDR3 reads TGTGCCAGCAGAGGGACAAGGGCCCCCGGGGAGCAGTACTTC.

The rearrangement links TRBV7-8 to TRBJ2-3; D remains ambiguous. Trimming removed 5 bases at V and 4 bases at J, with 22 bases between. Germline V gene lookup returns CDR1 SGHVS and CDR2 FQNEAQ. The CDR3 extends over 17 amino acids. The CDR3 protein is CASSRHTGSPGPDTQYF. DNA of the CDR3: TGTGCCAGCAGCCGGCATACGGGCTCACCCGGCCCAGATACGCAGTATTTT.

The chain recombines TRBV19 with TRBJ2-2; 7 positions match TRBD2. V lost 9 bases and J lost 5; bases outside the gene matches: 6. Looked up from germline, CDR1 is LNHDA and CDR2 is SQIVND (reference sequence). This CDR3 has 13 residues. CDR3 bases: TGTGCCAGCCATTGGGGGGGGACCGGGGAGCTGTTTTTT. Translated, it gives CASHWGGTGELFF.

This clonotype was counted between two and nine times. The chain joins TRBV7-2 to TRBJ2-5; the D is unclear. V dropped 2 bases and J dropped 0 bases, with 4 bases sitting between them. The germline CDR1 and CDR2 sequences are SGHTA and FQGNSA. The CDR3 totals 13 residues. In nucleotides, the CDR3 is TGTGCCAGCAGCTTAAACAACCAAGAGACCCAGTACTTC. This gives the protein CASSLNNQETQYF.

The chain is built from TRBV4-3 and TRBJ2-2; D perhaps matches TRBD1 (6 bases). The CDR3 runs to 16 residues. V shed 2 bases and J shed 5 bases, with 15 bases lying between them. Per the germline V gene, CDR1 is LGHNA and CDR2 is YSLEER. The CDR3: CASSQLRQVRTGELFF. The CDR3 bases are TGCGCCAGCAGCCAACTCCGACAGGTTAGGACCGGGGAGCTGTTTTTT.

CDR3 nucleotides: TGTGCCAGCACTGGACCTACTTTAGCTAACTATGGCTACACCTTC. It codes for CASTGPTLANYGYTF. The genes are TRBV25-1 and TRBJ1-2; the D is unclear. CDR1 is MGHDK, CDR2 SYGVNS, per germline. Trimming cost V 7 bases and J 0 bases, with 15 bases left between them. This CDR3 is built from 15 residues.

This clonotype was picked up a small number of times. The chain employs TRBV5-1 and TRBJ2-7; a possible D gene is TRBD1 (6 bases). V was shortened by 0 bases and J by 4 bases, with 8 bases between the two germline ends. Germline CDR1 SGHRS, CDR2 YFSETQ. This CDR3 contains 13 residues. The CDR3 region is CASSLAGQYEQYF. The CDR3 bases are TGCGCCAGCAGCTTGGCCGGACAGTACGAGCAGTACTTC. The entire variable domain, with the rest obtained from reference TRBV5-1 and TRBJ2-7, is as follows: KAGVTQTPRYLIKTRGQQVTLSCSPISGHRSVSWYQQTPGQGLQFLFEYFSETQRNKGNFPGRFSGRQFSNSRSEMNVSTLELGDSALYLCASSLAGQYEQYFGPGTRLTVT.

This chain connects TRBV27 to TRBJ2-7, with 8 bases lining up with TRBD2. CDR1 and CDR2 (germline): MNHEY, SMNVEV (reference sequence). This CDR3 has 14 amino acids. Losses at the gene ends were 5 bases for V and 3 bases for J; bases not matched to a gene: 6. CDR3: CASSQSLAGYEQYF. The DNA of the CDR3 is TGTGCCAGCAGTCAAAGTCTAGCGGGCTACGAGCAGTACTTC.

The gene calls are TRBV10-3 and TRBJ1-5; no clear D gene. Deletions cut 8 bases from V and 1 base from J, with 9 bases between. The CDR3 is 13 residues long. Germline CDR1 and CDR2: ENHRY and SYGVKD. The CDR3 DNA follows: TGTGCCATCGGAGGGCAGAGCAATCAGCCCCAGCATTTT. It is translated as CAIGGQSNQPQHF.

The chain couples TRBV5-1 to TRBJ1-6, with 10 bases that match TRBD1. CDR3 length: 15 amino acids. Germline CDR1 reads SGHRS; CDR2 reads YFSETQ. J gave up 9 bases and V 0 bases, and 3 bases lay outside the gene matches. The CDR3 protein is CASSLEWDRGSPLHF. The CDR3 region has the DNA TGCGCCAGCAGCTTGGAGTGGGACAGGGGTTCACCCCTCCACTTT.

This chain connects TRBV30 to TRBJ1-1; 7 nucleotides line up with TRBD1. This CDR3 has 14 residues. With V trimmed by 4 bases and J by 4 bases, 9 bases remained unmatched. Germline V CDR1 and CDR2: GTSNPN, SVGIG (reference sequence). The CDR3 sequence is CAWKWDSLGTEAFF. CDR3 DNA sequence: TGTGCCTGGAAATGGGACAGCCTGGGCACTGAAGCTTTCTTT.

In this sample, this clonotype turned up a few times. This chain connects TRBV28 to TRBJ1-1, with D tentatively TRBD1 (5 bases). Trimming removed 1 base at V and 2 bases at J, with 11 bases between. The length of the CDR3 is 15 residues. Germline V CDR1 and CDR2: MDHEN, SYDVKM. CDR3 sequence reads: CASSLSTGINTEAFF. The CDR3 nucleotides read TGTGCCAGCAGTTTATCAACAGGAATCAACACTGAAGCTTTCTTT.

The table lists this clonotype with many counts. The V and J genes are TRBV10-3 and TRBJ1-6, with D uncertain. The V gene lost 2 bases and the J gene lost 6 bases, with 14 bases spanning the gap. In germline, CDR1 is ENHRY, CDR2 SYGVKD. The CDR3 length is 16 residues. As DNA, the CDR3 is TGTGCCATCAGTGAGGCCCCCGGGTTCGGTAATTCACCCCTCCACTTT. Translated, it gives CAISEAPGFGNSPLHF.

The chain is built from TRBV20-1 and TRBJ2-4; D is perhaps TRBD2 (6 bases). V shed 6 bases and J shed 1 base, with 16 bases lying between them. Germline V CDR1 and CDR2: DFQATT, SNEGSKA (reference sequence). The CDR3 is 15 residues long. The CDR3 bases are TGCAGTGCCAGCCTCGGGAGTTCCGCCAAAAACATTCAGTACTTC. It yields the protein CSASLGSSAKNIQYF.

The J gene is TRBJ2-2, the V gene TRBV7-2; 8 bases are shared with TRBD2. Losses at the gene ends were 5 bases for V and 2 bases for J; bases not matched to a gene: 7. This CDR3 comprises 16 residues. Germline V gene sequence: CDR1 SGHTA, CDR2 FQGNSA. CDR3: CASSQTGTRNTGELFF. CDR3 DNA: TGTGCCAGCAGCCAAACCGGGACTAGAAACACCGGGGAGCTGTTTTTT.

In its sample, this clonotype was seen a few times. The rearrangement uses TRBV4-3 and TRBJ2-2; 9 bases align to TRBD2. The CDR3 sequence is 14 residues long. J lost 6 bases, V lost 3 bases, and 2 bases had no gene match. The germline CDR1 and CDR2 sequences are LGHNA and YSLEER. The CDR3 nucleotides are TGCGCCAGCAGCCAGCGCGGGGGGGCCGGGGAGCTGTTTTTT. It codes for CASSQRGGAGELFF.

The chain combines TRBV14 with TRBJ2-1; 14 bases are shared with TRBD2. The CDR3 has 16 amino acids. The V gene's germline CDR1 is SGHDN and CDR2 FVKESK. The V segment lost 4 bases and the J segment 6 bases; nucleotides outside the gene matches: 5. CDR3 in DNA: TGTGCCAGCAGCCGACCGGGACTAGCGGGGGTCAATGAGCAGTTCTTC. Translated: CASSRPGLAGVNEQFF. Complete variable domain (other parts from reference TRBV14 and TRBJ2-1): EAGVTQFPSHSVIEKGQTVTLRCDPISGHDNLYWYRRVMGKEIKFLLHFVKESKQDESGMPNNRFLAERTGGTYSTLKVQPAELEDSGVYFCASSRPGLAGVNEQFFGPGTRLTVL.

CDR3 in amino acids: CASSHISGGLGVEKLFF. In DNA, the CDR3 is TGTGCCAGCAGCCATATTTCTGGAGGGTTGGGAGTGGAAAAACTGTTTTTT. The V gene is TRBV4-2, the J gene TRBJ1-4; D gene ambiguous. Trimming stripped 3 bases from V and 8 bases from J, with 22 bases between. Looked up from germline, CDR1 is LGHNA and CDR2 is YNFKEQ. The CDR3 is 17 amino acids.

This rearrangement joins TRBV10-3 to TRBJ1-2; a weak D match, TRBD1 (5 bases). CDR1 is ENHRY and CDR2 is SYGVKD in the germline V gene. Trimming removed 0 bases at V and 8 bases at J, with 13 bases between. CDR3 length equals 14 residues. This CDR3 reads CAISESGGLRGYTF. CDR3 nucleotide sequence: TGTGCCATCAGTGAGTCGGGGGGATTGCGCGGCTACACCTTC.

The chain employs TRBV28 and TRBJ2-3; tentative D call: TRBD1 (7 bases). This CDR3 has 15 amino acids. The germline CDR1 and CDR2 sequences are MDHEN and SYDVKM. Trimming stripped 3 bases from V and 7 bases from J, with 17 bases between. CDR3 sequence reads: CASSLASQGGNTQYF. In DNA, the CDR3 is TGTGCCAGCAGTTTGGCTTCCCAGGGGGGCAATACGCAGTATTTT.

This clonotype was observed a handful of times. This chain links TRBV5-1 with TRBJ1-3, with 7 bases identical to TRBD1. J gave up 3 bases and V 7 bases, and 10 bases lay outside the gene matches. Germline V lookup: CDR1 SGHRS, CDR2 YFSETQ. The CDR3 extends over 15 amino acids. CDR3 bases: TGCGCCAGCCAACGAGACAGGGCAATTGGAAACACCATATATTTT. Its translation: CASQRDRAIGNTIYF.

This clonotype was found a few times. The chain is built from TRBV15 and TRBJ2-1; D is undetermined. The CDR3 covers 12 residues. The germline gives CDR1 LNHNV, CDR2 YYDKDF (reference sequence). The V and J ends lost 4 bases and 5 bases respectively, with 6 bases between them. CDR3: CATSTRNNEQFF. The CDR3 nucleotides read TGTGCCACCAGCACCCGCAACAATGAGCAGTTCTTC.

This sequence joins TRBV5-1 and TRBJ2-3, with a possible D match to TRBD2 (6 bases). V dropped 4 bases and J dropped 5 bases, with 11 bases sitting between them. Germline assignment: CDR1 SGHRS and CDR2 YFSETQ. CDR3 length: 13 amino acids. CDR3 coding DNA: TGCGCCAGCAGCGGAGGGGACGGAGATACGCAGTATTTT. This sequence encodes CASSGGDGDTQYF.

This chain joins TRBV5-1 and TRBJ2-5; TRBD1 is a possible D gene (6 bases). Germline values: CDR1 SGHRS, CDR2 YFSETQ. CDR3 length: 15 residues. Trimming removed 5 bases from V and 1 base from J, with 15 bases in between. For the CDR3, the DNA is TGCGCCAGCAGACCTACAGGGATAAGCCAAGAGACCCAGTACTTC. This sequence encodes CASRPTGISQETQYF.

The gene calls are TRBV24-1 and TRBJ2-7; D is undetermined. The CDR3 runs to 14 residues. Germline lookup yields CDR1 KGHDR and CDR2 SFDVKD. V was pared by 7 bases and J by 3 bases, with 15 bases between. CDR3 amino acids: CATSPPQRSYEQYF. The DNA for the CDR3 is TGTGCCACCAGCCCCCCTCAAAGAAGCTACGAGCAGTACTTC.